The T cell receptor (beta chain) under discussion was sequenced for a study of response to subunit inactivated influenza vaccine. Germline lookup yields CDR1 SGHRS and CDR2 YFSETQ. This CDR3 contains 15 residues. Trimming stripped 0 bases from V and 1 base from J, with 10 bases between. Whole-study findings and limits: The authors put forward the suggestion that each seasonal influenza vaccination may bring in only a limited number of new T cells.

Details on this clonotype: Its antigen is not known.

One entry per CDR3 protein, called by TCRdb with MiXCR from the RT-PCR reads. The repertoire includes about 620,000 distinct CDR3 sequences, around 10% of them detected once, and more than 9.5% sits in the top ten. Separately, the same data were catalogued under a study of T cells expressing NK-cell markers. That report adds: It was by 5'RACE template switching with UMIs that TCR beta cDNA was made. Seven of eight sequenced donors tested HCMV-seropositive; one tested seronegative. NKG2C+ dominant clonotype frequencies in five to seven donors were roughly 1.0-7.5% of CD8+ T cells.

The chain has TRBV5-1 and TRBJ2-5, with D maybe TRBD2 (6 bases). The sequences come from PBMCs from blood, collected on the day of vaccination. The receptor was derived from a man aged 45-60 years who received an inactivated influenza vaccine. The CDR3 loop reads CASSLGGSGQETQYF. DNA of the CDR3: TGCGCCAGCAGCTTGGGGGGTAGCGGCCAAGAGACCCAGTACTTC.